The 2 T cell receptor beta chains in this list originate from one sample, sequenced in a study of T-cell memory formation after mild COVID-19. In TCRdb, the 5' RACE reads were re-called with MiXCR into one record per CDR3 protein. The sample contains 310,000 or so distinct CDR3 sequences, roughly 15% of which appear only once. Sequenced: PBMCs or a T cell subset sorted from them (not recorded which). The origin of the receptors is a man aged 18 to 30 who had mild COVID-19 (a few samples of this study predate the infection). Cell type and time point are not known.

The rearrangement uses TRBV10-3 and TRBJ2-7; 10 nucleotides line up with TRBD1. Germline V gene sequence: CDR1 ENHRY, CDR2 SYGVKD. The CDR3 covers 14 residues. V lost 7 bases to trimming and J lost 6 bases; unmatched junction nucleotides: 9. The CDR3 region has the DNA TGTGCCATCAATTCCGGGACAGGGGCCACCGAGCAGTACTTC. Encoded protein: CAINSGTGATEQYF.

This clonotype has more than one count but fewer than ten. The gene calls are TRBV2 and TRBJ1-5; D is unresolved. Looked up from germline, CDR1 is SNHLY and CDR2 is FYNNEI. CDR3 length equals 14 residues. V lost 4 bases to trimming and J lost 4 bases, with 11 bases between them. CDR3 nucleotide sequence: TGTGCCAGCAGTGTTACGGGAGATAATCAGCCCCAGCATTTT. Protein sequence: CASSVTGDNQPQHF. Filled out from reference TRBV2 and TRBJ1-5, the complete variable domain reads EPEVTQTPSHQVTQMGQEVILRCVPISNHLYFYWYRQILGQKVEFLVSFYNNEISEKSEIFDDQFSVERPDGSNFTLKIRSTKLEDSAMYFCASSVTGDNQPQHFGDGTRLSIL.